The 31 T cell receptor beta chains below all came from one sample that was sequenced in a study of shared clonotypes between healthy human individuals. Assay used: immunoSEQ multiplex PCR; TCRdb lists only in-frame clones, some missing. The data contain over a million clones, roughly 95% of them seen just once; the ten biggest clones take up approximately 1.1%. Sequencing input: naive CD4+ T cells sorted from blood. Subset reported: CD45RA+ positively selected. Receptor source: a man aged 25 to 40 in good health.

V gene TRBV5-1 combines with J gene TRBJ2-1, with 9 bases identical to TRBD1. The germline CDR1 and CDR2 sequences are SGHRS and YFSETQ. The CDR3 extends over 14 amino acids. V lost 4 bases, J lost 5 bases, and 4 bases stayed unmatched. CDR3 nucleotides: TGCGCCAGCAGCCGGGACAGGGCCGACAATGAGCAGTTCTTC. This gives the protein CASSRDRADNEQFF.

The chain uses TRBV7-2 and TRBJ1-1; D possibly corresponds to TRBD1 (6 bases). The CDR3 length is 16 residues. With 0 bases removed from V and 3 bases from J, the gap between germline ends came to 14 bases. CDR1 is SGHTA, CDR2 FQGNSA, per germline. The CDR3: CASSLARGQGHTEAFF. The DNA for the CDR3 is TGTGCCAGCAGCTTAGCGAGAGGGCAGGGGCACACTGAAGCTTTCTTT. Supplemented by reference TRBV7-2 and TRBJ1-1, the full variable domain reads GAGVSQSPSNKVTEKGKDVELRCDPISGHTALYWYRQSLGQGLEFLIYFQGNSAPDKSGLPSDRFSAERTGGSVSTLTIQRTQQEDSAVYLCASSLARGQGHTEAFFGQGTRLTVV.

The chain combines TRBV4-3 with TRBJ1-2; D unclear. This CDR3 region has 15 residues. Germline CDR1 and CDR2: LGHNA and YSLEER. Trimming took off 0 bases at V and 0 bases at J, with 8 bases between the two ends. Here the CDR3 DNA reads TGCGCCAGCAGCCAAGATAAGGATTCTAACTATGGCTACACCTTC. It specifies CASSQDKDSNYGYTF.

The rearrangement links TRBV2 to TRBJ1-4; D remains ambiguous. Germline CDR1 SNHLY, CDR2 FYNNEI. The CDR3 has 13 residues. The V and J ends lost 4 bases and 10 bases respectively, with 13 bases between them. CDR3 bases: TGTGCCAGCAGTGTAACGAAGGGAGGAAAACTGTTTTTT. This encodes CASSVTKGGKLFF.

The chain recombines TRBV9 with TRBJ2-5; 13 bases map to TRBD2. Germline V lookup: CDR1 SGDLS, CDR2 YYNGEE. Losses at the gene ends were 3 bases for V and 7 bases for J; bases not matched to a gene: 6. CDR3 length equals 15 residues. In DNA, the CDR3 is TGTGCCAGCAGCGGTACTAGCGGGAGGGCTGCGACCCAGTACTTC. Its translation is CASSGTSGRAATQYF.

The rearrangement links TRBV4-3 to TRBJ1-2; 9 bases line up with TRBD1. The CDR3 length is 14 residues. V lost 4 bases to trimming and J lost 8 bases; unmatched junction nucleotides: 8. CDR1 LGHNA and CDR2 YSLEER come from the germline V gene. DNA for the CDR3: TGCGCCAGCAGCCGCGAAGGGACAGGGATCGGCTACACCTTC. Protein: CASSREGTGIGYTF.

The chain has TRBV5-1 and TRBJ2-2; D remains ambiguous. V gave up 1 base and J gave up 3 bases, with 10 bases separating them. The CDR3 extends over 15 amino acids. Germline assignment: CDR1 SGHRS and CDR2 YFSETQ. This CDR3 reads CASSLKGGDTGELFF. CDR3 DNA sequence: TGCGCCAGCAGCTTGAAGGGTGGTGACACCGGGGAGCTGTTTTTT.

The gene calls are TRBV9 and TRBJ2-5; TRBD1 matches 9 bases. After removal of 2 bases from V and 4 bases from J, the junction contained 9 bases not matched to a gene. Germline CDR1 and CDR2: SGDLS and YYNGEE. The CDR3 runs to 16 residues. The CDR3 loop reads CASSVGGTGKGETQYF. In DNA, the CDR3 is TGTGCCAGCAGCGTGGGCGGGACAGGGAAGGGAGAGACCCAGTACTTC.

This clone was seen once. Additional DNA sequences in this sample encode the identical CDR3. The J gene is TRBJ1-4, the V gene TRBV19; D ambiguous. The germline CDR1 and CDR2 sequences are LNHDA and SQIVND (reference sequence). The length of the CDR3 is 12 residues. V was shortened by 1 base and J by 8 bases, with 5 bases between the two germline ends. The CDR3 bases are TGTGCCAGTAGTATAGCCGGGGAAAAACTGTTTTTT. Translated: CASSIAGEKLFF. The complete variable domain, with remaining parts taken from reference TRBV19 and TRBJ1-4, reads DGGITQSPKYLFRKEGQNVTLSCEQNLNHDAMYWYRQDPGQGLRLIYYSQIVNDFQKGDIAEGYSVSREKKESFPLTVTSAQKNPTAFYLCASSIAGEKLFFGSGTQLSVL.

The chain has TRBV15 and TRBJ2-5, with 12 bases matching TRBD2. The J call may be in error: the DNA end matches TRBJ2-7 better. CDR3 length: 14 residues. From germline, CDR1 is LNHNV and CDR2 YYDKDF (reference sequence). CDR3 sequence (DNA): TGTGCCACCAGCAGGACTAGCGGGAGCCACGAGCAGTACTTC. Protein: CATSRTSGSHEQYF.

This clone came up once. The chain carries TRBV5-1 and TRBJ2-2, with D tentatively TRBD1 or TRBD2 (5 bases each). Between the trimmed V and J ends, which lost 4 bases and 9 bases, there was a span of 13 bases. This CDR3 comprises 13 residues. Germline CDR1 SGHRS, CDR2 YFSETQ. The CDR3 DNA is TGCGCCAGCAGCCCTGAGGGGTCCCGGGAGCTGTTTTTT. As protein: CASSPEGSRELFF.

The rearrangement joins TRBV7-9 to TRBJ2-3; maybe TRBD2 (6 bases). The ends were cut back, 0 bases at V and 1 base at J, with 8 bases in the middle. Germline loops: CDR1 SEHNR, CDR2 FQNEAQ (reference sequence). The CDR3 extends over 15 amino acids. The DNA of the CDR3 is TGTGCCAGCAGCTTAGCAGCTAGCGGCACAGATACGCAGTATTTT. It encodes CASSLAASGTDTQYF.

This chain links TRBV5-1 with TRBJ2-7; 12 bases fit TRBD1. The ends lost 5 bases at V and 5 bases at J; junction bases unmatched: 8. This CDR3 comprises 15 residues. The V gene's germline CDR1 is SGHRS and CDR2 YFSETQ. CDR3 protein: CASRPGQGAIHEQYF. The CDR3 nucleotides read TGCGCCAGCAGACCGGGACAGGGGGCGATCCACGAGCAGTACTTC.

The rearrangement links TRBV6-5 to TRBJ2-3; perhaps TRBD2 as D (5 bases). V shed 10 bases and J shed 0 bases, with 8 bases lying between them. The CDR3 totals 12 residues. Germline values: CDR1 MNHEY, CDR2 SVGAGI. CDR3 sequence: CATRGSTDTQYF. Here the CDR3 DNA reads TGTGCCACCCGAGGGAGCACAGATACGCAGTATTTT.

The rearrangement joins TRBV11-2 to TRBJ2-3; D remains unclear. V lost 3 bases and J 9 bases, leaving 10 bases between the germline ends. Germline-derived CDR1 and CDR2 are SGHAT and FQNNGV. The CDR3 covers 12 residues. CDR3: CASSFRASTQYF. The CDR3 DNA reads as TGTGCCAGCAGCTTTCGCGCCTCGACGCAGTATTTT.

The gene calls are TRBV11-2 and TRBJ1-1; no firm D call. In germline, CDR1 is SGHAT, CDR2 FQNNGV. Between the trimmed V and J ends, which lost 0 bases and 4 bases, there was a span of 18 bases. CDR3 length: 17 residues. The CDR3 reads CASSLDRETRLGTEAFF. CDR3 DNA sequence: TGTGCCAGCAGCTTAGATCGGGAGACCCGCCTGGGCACTGAAGCTTTCTTT.

This sequence joins TRBV28 and TRBJ1-4; 7 nucleotides align to TRBD1. The CDR3 is 14 residues long. The V and J ends lost 3 bases and 8 bases, in that order; junction bases with no gene match: 6. Germline CDR1 and CDR2: MDHEN and SYDVKM. As DNA, the CDR3 is TGTGCCAGCAGTTTCGACAGGGTGTTAGAAAAACTGTTTTTT. Amino acids: CASSFDRVLEKLFF.

The chain uses TRBV6-1 and TRBJ2-7; a possible D gene is TRBD2 (6 bases). Trimming cost V 1 base and J 9 bases, with 16 bases left between them. This CDR3 contains 14 residues. The germline V gene has CDR1 MNHNS and CDR2 SASEGT. This CDR3 reads CASSEDGGLYGQYF. Written as DNA, the CDR3 is TGTGCCAGCAGTGAAGATGGGGGACTTTATGGGCAGTACTTC.

This chain connects TRBV7-6 to TRBJ2-5; TRBD1 agrees at 8 bases. The junction had 7 bases not matched to a gene; V was cut back by 5 bases and J by 5 bases. The germline CDR1 and CDR2 sequences are SGHVS and FNYEAQ. The CDR3 has 14 residues. The CDR3 loop reads CASSPRTGPETQYF. The CDR3 coding sequence is TGTGCCAGCAGCCCGCGGACAGGGCCGGAGACCCAGTACTTC.

The rearrangement joins TRBV19 to TRBJ2-7; 8 positions agree with TRBD1. Germline CDR1 and CDR2: LNHDA and SQIVND (reference sequence). V trimming: 6 bases; J trimming: 2 bases; junction bases outside the gene matches: 3. This CDR3 contains 13 residues. CDR3 DNA sequence: TGTGCCAGTAGGGACAGGGCAACCTACGAGCAGTACTTC. This encodes CASRDRATYEQYF.

In this sample, this clone turned up once. The chain links TRBV6-5 to TRBJ2-1, with D possibly matching TRBD2 (6 bases). V gave up 4 bases and J gave up 10 bases, with 14 bases separating them. The length of the CDR3 is 13 residues. CDR1 and CDR2 (germline): MNHEY, SVGAGI. CDR3 residues: CASSSGTRKEQFF. The CDR3 DNA is TGTGCCAGCAGTTCCGGGACTCGCAAGGAGCAGTTCTTC.

With regard to this clone: Within the sample, other DNA sequences also encode this same CDR3. The chain recombines TRBV18 with TRBJ2-7; D ambiguous. Germline values: CDR1 KGHSH, CDR2 LQKENI. The CDR3 contains 12 residues. Trimming stripped 6 bases from V and 2 bases from J, with 8 bases between. CDR3 loop: CASSPYTYEQYF. CDR3 DNA sequence: TGTGCCAGCTCTCCTTACACCTACGAGCAGTACTTC. Based on the CDR3 plus reference TRBV18 and TRBJ2-7, the full variable domain is NAGVMQNPRHLVRRRGQEARLRCSPMKGHSHVYWYRQLPEEGLKFMVYLQKENIIDESGMPKERFSAEFPKEGPSILRIQQVVRGDSAAYFCASSPYTYEQYFGPGTRLTVT.

The chain has TRBV30 and TRBJ2-3, with D tentatively TRBD1 (6 bases). Deletions cut 4 bases from V and 2 bases from J, with 10 bases between. The length of the CDR3 is 13 residues. Germline values: CDR1 GTSNPN, CDR2 SVGIG (reference sequence). The CDR3 nucleotides are TGTGCCTGGACAGGGGCCCTCACAGATACGCAGTATTTT. It yields the protein CAWTGALTDTQYF.

The chain has TRBV29-1 and TRBJ2-5, with D maybe TRBD1 (5 bases). The CDR3 is made up of 13 amino acids. Germline V gives CDR1 SQVTM, CDR2 ANQGSEA. V was clipped by 3 bases and J by 2 bases, with 10 bases between them. CDR3 protein: CSVERTPQETQYF. The CDR3 DNA reads as TGCAGCGTTGAGAGGACACCACAAGAGACCCAGTACTTC.

The J gene is TRBJ2-1, the V gene TRBV18; D perhaps matches TRBD2 (5 bases). Germline V gene lookup returns CDR1 KGHSH and CDR2 LQKENI. This CDR3 has 15 amino acids. With 0 bases removed from V and 2 bases from J, the gap between germline ends came to 8 bases. CDR3 sequence: CASSPPPGTYNEQFF. The CDR3 nucleotides read TGTGCCAGCTCACCACCTCCGGGAACCTACAATGAGCAGTTCTTC.

The V gene is TRBV19, the J gene TRBJ2-2; D is uncertain. V was trimmed by 4 bases and J by 4 bases, leaving 7 bases between them. In germline, CDR1 is LNHDA, CDR2 SQIVND (reference sequence). There are 13 residues in the CDR3. The chain's CDR3 is CASSTLPTGELFF. The CDR3 DNA reads TGTGCCAGTAGTACCCTCCCCACCGGGGAGCTGTTTTTT.

The chain couples TRBV7-2 to TRBJ1-3; D is ambiguous. This CDR3 region has 13 residues. Germline loops: CDR1 SGHTA, CDR2 FQGNSA. Trimming left V 2 bases short and J 4 bases short, with 6 bases between. The CDR3 protein is CASSLSIGNTIYF. In nucleotides, the CDR3 is TGTGCCAGCAGCTTAAGCATAGGAAACACCATATATTTT.

The chain recombines TRBV19 with TRBJ1-5; D uncertain. Trimming took off 8 bases at V and 2 bases at J, with 13 bases between the two ends. Germline-derived CDR1 and CDR2 are LNHDA and SQIVND (reference sequence). This CDR3 contains 14 residues. The CDR3 sequence is CASDSVYGNQPQHF. CDR3 bases: TGTGCCAGTGATTCCGTCTACGGCAATCAGCCCCAGCATTTT.

The V call is TRBV10-2, the J call TRBJ2-3; D gene uncertain. Germline V CDR1 and CDR2: WSHSY, SAAADI. V lost 0 bases, J lost 1 base, and 11 bases lay in between. This CDR3 region has 16 residues. In DNA, the CDR3 is TGCGCCAGCAGTGAGTCGGCCCCCCCAGGCACAGATACGCAGTATTTT. Protein sequence: CASSESAPPGTDTQYF.

The rearrangement links TRBV27 to TRBJ1-5; D uncertain. V lost 2 bases and J 4 bases, leaving 12 bases between the germline ends. The length of the CDR3 is 15 residues. Germline V gene lookup returns CDR1 MNHEY and CDR2 SMNVEV (reference sequence). CDR3 in DNA: TGTGCCAGCAGTTTAGGAGGACGCTTAAATCAGCCCCAGCATTTT. Protein: CASSLGGRLNQPQHF.

There are a few counts of this clone. This specimen includes other DNA sequences encoding the same CDR3. The rearrangement links TRBV29-1 to TRBJ2-3; 10 bases fit TRBD1. Trimming cost V 4 bases and J 5 bases; bases outside gene matches: 0. The CDR3 consists of 12 residues. Germline V gene lookup returns CDR1 SQVTM and CDR2 ANQGSEA. CDR3 bases: TGCAGCGTTGGGACAGGGGGAGATACGCAGTATTTT. This encodes CSVGTGGDTQYF.